The following is a T cell receptor beta chain sequence with its context. V was clipped by 3 bases and J by 6 bases; unmatched bases: 13. CDR1 is SGHRS, CDR2 YFSETQ, per germline. The CDR3 is 16 amino acids. This entry is derived from a study of cytotoxic CD8 clonotypes in ibrutinib-treated CLL. Profiling relied on immunoSEQ multiplex PCR, and the TCRdb table lists in-frame clones only, not all of them. The sample consists of about 50,000 clones, approximately 50% of them appearing once. This chain joins TRBV5-1 and TRBJ2-7; 9 bases fit TRBD2. The receptor was derived from a human donor with chronic lymphocytic leukemia. The sequenced sample was PBMCs, obtained after 12 months of ibrutinib treatment. As DNA, the CDR3 is TGCGCCAGCAGCTCGGGGGGAATAGCGGGAGATTTCGAGCAGTACTTC. Amino acid sequence: CASSSGGIAGDFEQYF.